The 30 T cell receptor beta chains below were found in one sample sequenced in a study of tumor-infiltrating lymphocytes in primary liver carcinoma. Unsorted bulk tissue (20-30 mg) underwent RNA and DNA co-extraction. Using a constant-region primer together with ProtoScript II reverse transcriptase, TCR beta cDNA was made from 500 to 650 ng of total RNA. Employing slightly modified ARM-PCR, three nested multiplex PCR rounds were run, and these gave rise to the TCR beta libraries. Each of the first two PCR rounds ran roughly 9 cycles with TRBV1-TRBV30 forward and C-beta reverse primers. From the multiplex PCR reads, TCRdb called clonotypes with MiXCR, one entry per CDR3 protein. The table shows around 120,000 distinct CDR3 sequences, with around 70% occurring only once. Sequenced input: tumor-adjacent normal liver tissue. These receptors were collected from a woman aged 55-69 years with primary liver carcinoma and hepatitis B virus infection.

To note about this clonotype: The germline gene is not matched at one end of the junction; a read error may be the cause. The chain recombines TRBV10-2 with TRBJ1-1; D is uncertain. CDR1 and CDR2 from the germline V gene are WSHSY and SAAADI. The CDR3 contains 18 residues. The CDR3: CASGEFEGPGNMNTEAFF. The DNA of the CDR3 is TGCGCCAGCGGTGAGTTCGAAGGGCCTGGAAATATGAACACTGAAGCTTTCTTT.

V and J are TRBV19 and TRBJ1-6; TRBD1 aligns across 7 bases. There are 15 residues in the CDR3. V gave up 5 bases and J gave up 7 bases; unmatched junction bases: 8. Germline assignment: CDR1 LNHDA and CDR2 SQIVND (reference sequence). CDR3 sequence reads: CASSGAGGSNSPLHF. CDR3 nucleotide sequence: TGTGCCAGTAGTGGAGCAGGGGGTTCCAATTCACCCCTCCACTTT.

About this clonotype: An end of the junction differs from the germline gene, which may be a read error. V usage is TRBV28 and J usage is TRBJ1-1, with 8 bases identical to TRBD1. CDR1 MDHEN and CDR2 SYDVKM come from the germline V gene. This CDR3 region has 16 residues. Written as DNA, the CDR3 is TGTGCCAGCAGTTACAGAACCTGGACAGGGAAGGGTGAAGTTTTCTTT. Its protein product is CASSYRTWTGKGEVFF.

A single count supports this clonotype. One end of the junction is discordant with germline, which a read error may explain. The chain employs TRBV28 and TRBJ1-1, with unresolved D. Germline V gene lookup returns CDR1 MDHEN and CDR2 SYDVKM. This CDR3 has 13 residues. The CDR3 nucleotides are TGTGCCAGCACGAATCGGATGAACACTGGAGCTTTCTTT. Encoded protein: CASTNRMNTGAFF.

For this clonotype: A much larger clone lies one base from this, so it may be a read error. CDR3 DNA: TGTGCCAGCAGTGCCGGGGGGGTCCGGGGGTATGGCTACACCTTC. This encodes CASSAGGVRGYGYTF. The chain carries TRBV28 and TRBJ1-2; a possible D gene is TRBD1 (5 bases). Germline CDR1 is MDHEN and CDR2 is SYDVKM. This CDR3 has 15 amino acids. The V and J ends lost 5 bases and 5 bases respectively, with 18 bases between them.

Details on this clonotype: A read error may produce the germline difference seen at one junction end. The V gene is TRBV29-1, the J gene TRBJ2-5, with 7 bases aligning to TRBD2. Germline loops: CDR1 SQVTM, CDR2 ANQGSEA. The CDR3 is 13 amino acids. Here the CDR3 reads CNVGSGREETQYF. In nucleotides, the CDR3 is TGCAACGTTGGATCAGGGAGGGAAGAGACCCAGTACTTC. Combining the CDR3 with reference TRBV29-1 and TRBJ2-5 gives the whole variable domain SAVISQKPSRDICQRGTSLTIQCQVDSQVTMMFWYRQQPGQSLTLIATANQGSEATYESGFVIDKFPISRPNLTFSTLTVSNMSPEDSSIYLCNVGSGREETQYFGPGTRLLVL.

Comment on this clonotype: A much larger clone lies one base from this, so it may be a read error. The chain recombines TRBV28 with TRBJ2-3, with TRBD2 identical over 7 bases. The CDR3 sequence is 16 residues long. Germline lookup yields CDR1 MDHEN and CDR2 SYDVKM. The CDR3 DNA sequence: TGTGCCAGCAGTCCTGGGGACTATCGTGGCACAGATACGAAGTATTTT. Its protein product is CASSPGDYRGTDTKYF.

As concerns this clonotype: The conserved final phenylalanine or tryptophan is absent from the CDR3, which likely points to a read error. The chain joins TRBV5-1 to TRBJ2-2; D is unresolved. Germline V CDR1 and CDR2: SGHRS, YFSETQ. V lost 0 bases and J 6 bases, leaving 15 bases between the germline ends. This CDR3 has 16 residues. CDR3 in amino acids: CASSLGHGQVSGELFY. DNA for the CDR3: TGCGCCAGCAGCTTGGGACATGGTCAGGTTTCCGGGGAGCTGTTTTAT.

This clonotype was detected many times. CDR3 region: CASSDSTANEQFF. Written as DNA, the CDR3 is TGTGCCAGCAGTGACTCGACTGCCAATGAGCAGTTCTTC. The chain uses TRBV6-4 and TRBJ2-1; D is undetermined. Trimming removed 0 bases at V and 6 bases at J, with 6 bases between. The CDR3 sequence is 13 residues long. Germline V CDR1 and CDR2: MRHNA, SNTAGT.

This clonotype was found once. The chain links TRBV6-5 to TRBJ2-5, with D maybe TRBD2 (6 bases). The CDR3 runs 13 residues. Trimming removed 5 bases from V and 7 bases from J, with 14 bases in between. Germline lookup yields CDR1 MNHEY and CDR2 SVGAGI. The CDR3 reads CASSLGTRTTQYF. The CDR3 coding sequence is TGTGCCAGCAGTCTCGGGACTCGAACGACCCAGTACTTC.

The chain combines TRBV11-1 with TRBJ1-6, with D tentatively TRBD1 (5 bases). Germline lookup yields CDR1 SGHAT and CDR2 FQDESV (reference sequence). V was shortened by 6 bases and J by 13 bases, with 16 bases between the two germline ends. The CDR3 is made up of 13 amino acids. The CDR3 is CASRRTLVSPLHF. In DNA, the CDR3 is TGTGCCAGCAGGCGGACACTGGTTTCGCCCCTCCACTTT.

By frequency in the sample, this clonotype is medium-sized (0.01 to 0.1%). The junction differs from germline at one of its ends, possibly a read error. The genes are TRBV11-3 and TRBJ1-2; D is unresolved. There are 12 residues in the CDR3. The germline gives CDR1 SGHNT, CDR2 YENEEA. CDR3 in DNA: TGTGCCAGCAGCCCAACTACAGCGGCTATATACTTC. This translates into CASSPTTAAIYF.

This clonotype appeared once. This rearrangement joins TRBV11-2 to TRBJ2-3; D gene unclear. Trimming pared 0 bases from V and 14 bases from J, leaving 15 bases between. The CDR3 loop spans 13 amino acids. Germline CDR1 and CDR2: SGHAT and FQNNGV. The CDR3 nucleotides are TGTGCCAGCAGCTTAGATCGAGGAGATATACGGTATTTT. Protein sequence: CASSLDRGDIRYF.

This clonotype has just one count. A much larger clone sits a single nucleotide away, making a read error possible. This sequence joins TRBV10-3 and TRBJ2-1, with a possible D match to TRBD2 (7 bases). CDR3 size: 17 residues. In germline, CDR1 is ENHRY, CDR2 SYGVKD. The CDR3: CAPSRGASGSFSNEQFF. The CDR3 nucleotides are TGTGCGCCATCACGGGGGGCCAGCGGGTCGTTTAGCAATGAGCAGTTCTTC.

The chain employs TRBV12-3 or TRBV12-4 and TRBJ2-2; TRBD1 or TRBD2 may be the D gene (5 bases each). The CDR3 extends over 16 amino acids. In DNA form, the CDR3 reads TGTATCAGCAGTCGGGTTGTCGGGACGGGCACCGGGGAGCTGTTTTTT. It is translated as CISSRVVGTGTGELFF.

This clonotype was seen repeatedly, ten times or more. This chain uses TRBV29-1 with TRBJ2-7, with D hard to call. Per the germline V gene, CDR1 is SQVTM and CDR2 is ANQGSEA. The CDR3 has 15 residues. With 0 bases removed from V and 1 base from J, the gap between germline ends came to 13 bases. CDR3 DNA: TGCAGCGTTGAAGACGGCGCGCTTAGTTCCTACGAGCAGTACTTC. Residues: CSVEDGALSSYEQYF.

The chain joins TRBV6-1 to TRBJ1-1; D is unresolved. Germline CDR1 is MNHNS and CDR2 is SASEGT. Trimming took 5 bases from V and 14 from J, leaving 24 bases between them. The CDR3 has 14 amino acids. The CDR3: CASSYLDLNIEVFF. The CDR3 DNA follows: TGTGCCAGCAGTTATTTAGACTTGAACATTGAAGTCTTCTTT.

The CDR3 nucleotides read TGTGCCAGCAGTTCGGGCGGGAGGATTAACACCGGGGAGCTGTTTTTT. Translated: CASSSGGRINTGELFF. The chain has TRBV2 and TRBJ2-2, with 8 bases that match TRBD2. The CDR3 consists of 16 residues. Trimming took 5 bases from V and 2 from J; bases not matched to a gene: 7. Germline CDR1 reads SNHLY; CDR2 reads FYNNEI.

A remark on this clonotype: A much bigger clone sits one base away, suggesting this may be a read error. The gene calls are TRBV25-1 and TRBJ1-2; D gene unclear. CDR3 length: 13 residues. With 8 bases removed from V and 4 bases from J, the gap between germline ends came to 14 bases. Germline V gene sequence: CDR1 MGHDK, CDR2 SYGVNS. Here the CDR3 DNA reads TGTGCCAGCCTCGGAGTGTTTGGCTATGGCTACACCTTC. Residues: CASLGVFGYGYTF.

With respect to this clonotype: A much larger clone lies one base from this, so it may be a read error. CDR3 sequence reads: CVWSTGYYEQYF. CDR3 nucleotides: TGTGTCTGGTCGACAGGCTACTACGAGCAGTACTTC. V is TRBV30 and J is TRBJ2-7, with D perhaps TRBD1 (6 bases). The germline V gene encodes CDR1 GTSNPN and CDR2 SVGIG (reference sequence). The CDR3 loop spans 12 amino acids.

This clonotype was detected ten times or more. The CDR3: CASSERGAKDTQYF. The CDR3 coding sequence is TGTGCCAGCAGTGAACGGGGCGCTAAGGATACGCAGTATTTT. The V gene is TRBV6-1, the J gene TRBJ2-3; either TRBD1 or TRBD2 may supply D (5 bases each). The CDR3 consists of 14 residues. The V and J ends lost 2 bases and 6 bases respectively, with 12 bases between them. Germline values: CDR1 MNHNS, CDR2 SASEGT.

For this clonotype: A much more abundant neighbour one base away suggests this may be a read error. The chain employs TRBV28 and TRBJ2-5; 8 bases line up with TRBD1. CDR3 length: 13 amino acids. Germline V CDR1 and CDR2: MDHEN, SYDVKM. In DNA form, the CDR3 reads TGTGCCAGCAGCCCAGGGGGCGGAAAGACCCAGCACTTC. It yields the protein CASSPGGGKTQHF.

For this clonotype: This CDR3 is missing its conserved last phenylalanine or tryptophan, likely due to a read error. The chain is built from TRBV10-3 and TRBJ1-1; TRBD1 might be the D (5 bases). CDR1 is ENHRY, CDR2 SYGVKD, per germline. V was cut by 7 bases and J by 5 bases, with 26 bases left in between. The CDR3 spans 17 residues. Here the CDR3 DNA reads TGTGCCATCACACGATCAGACAGAGGCACCAACCCGACTGAAGCTTTCGTT. Translating gives CAITRSDRGTNPTEAFV.

The V call is TRBV11-2, the J call TRBJ2-3; TRBD2 agrees at 13 bases. J lost 7 bases, V lost 9 bases, and 13 bases had no gene match. This CDR3 has 16 amino acids. The germline CDR1 and CDR2 sequences are SGHAT and FQNNGV. CDR3 coding DNA: TGTGCCAGTAGTAAACTAGCGGGAGGGGTGGCAAATACGCAGTATTTT. It is translated as CASSKLAGGVANTQYF. The entire variable domain, with the rest obtained from reference TRBV11-2 and TRBJ2-3, is as follows: EAGVAQSPRYKIIEKRQSVAFWCNPISGHATLYWYQQILGQGPKLLIQFQNNGVVDDSQLPKDRFSAERLKGVDSTLKIQPAKLEDSAVYLCASSKLAGGVANTQYFGPGTRLTVL.

This clonotype was recorded a few times. The V and J genes are TRBV24-1 and TRBJ2-3, with TRBD2 identical over 7 bases. With 7 bases clipped from V and 4 bases from J, the junction kept 4 bases outside the gene matches. There are 13 residues in the CDR3. CDR1 and CDR2 (germline): KGHDR, SFDVKD. In nucleotides, the CDR3 is TGTGCCACCAGCGATGGGGGGGCAGATACGCAGTATTTT. Protein product: CATSDGGADTQYF.

Turning to this clonotype: The germline gene is not matched at one end of the junction; a read error may be the cause. The chain carries TRBV11-3 and TRBJ2-2, with a tentative D call TRBD2 (5 bases). Germline CDR1 reads SGHNT; CDR2 reads YENEEA. CDR3 length equals 17 residues. The CDR3 nucleotides read TGTGCCAACAGCTTAAGTGCTAGCACCTTTAACACTGGGGAGCTGTTTTTT. This sequence encodes CANSLSASTFNTGELFF.

On this clonotype itself: This may come from a read error, since a much larger clone is one base off. This chain links TRBV5-1 with TRBJ1-2; D gene uncertain. The CDR3 loop spans 12 amino acids. CDR1 and CDR2 (germline): SGHRS, YFSETQ. V lost 3 bases and J 5 bases, leaving 8 bases between the germline ends. CDR3 DNA sequence: TGCGCCAGCAGCTCTGTGCTTTATGGCTACACCTTC. Amino acid sequence: CASSSVLYGYTF. Supplemented by reference TRBV5-1 and TRBJ1-2, the full variable domain reads KAGVTQTPRYLIKTRGQQVTLSCSPISGHRSVSWYQQTPGQGLQFLFEYFSETQRNKGNFPGRFSGRQFSNSRSEMNVSTLELGDSALYLCASSSVLYGYTFGSGTRLTVV.

About this clonotype: One junction end does not reproduce the germline sequence, and a read error may be involved. The V call is TRBV29-1, the J call TRBJ2-2; 10 positions agree with TRBD1. The CDR3 is 14 amino acids. Germline CDR1 is SQVTM and CDR2 is ANQGSEA. The DNA of the CDR3 is TGCAGAGCCAAGGACAGGGGGAACACCGGGGAGCTATTTTTT. The encoded protein is CRAKDRGNTGELFF.

In regard to this clonotype: The CDR3 does not end in the conserved phenylalanine or tryptophan, so this is likely a read error. V usage is TRBV11-2 and J usage is TRBJ2-1; D remains ambiguous. Germline V lookup: CDR1 SGHAT, CDR2 FQNNGV. This CDR3 region has 15 residues. The CDR3 nucleotides are TGTGCTAGCAGCCTTGGTGTATCGACCTACAATGAGCAGTTCTTA. Translation gives CASSLGVSTYNEQFL.

This clonotype was seen ten or more times. The rearrangement joins TRBV5-4 to TRBJ2-7, with D perhaps TRBD1 (7 bases). Germline assignment: CDR1 SGHNT and CDR2 YYREEE (reference sequence). The CDR3 has 14 amino acids. Trimming pared 0 bases from V and 4 bases from J, leaving 11 bases between. In DNA, the CDR3 is TGTGCCAGCAGCTTGGGGGCAGGGGGGTACGAGCAGTACTTC. The encoded protein is CASSLGAGGYEQYF.